This T cell receptor beta chain was captured in a study of CD8 T cells in Susac syndrome. CDR1 is SGHDT, CDR2 YYEEEE, per germline. The length of the CDR3 is 16 residues. J gave up 5 bases and V 2 bases, and 12 bases lay outside the gene matches. As controls, healthy donors matched for age and sex were used. Reverse transcription of roughly 0.5 to 1 ug RNA used random hexamers. With immunoSEQ multiplex PCR, TCR beta CDR3 was amplified across 54 Vbeta and 13 Jbeta. TCRdb re-called the immunoSEQ multiplex PCR reads through MiXCR, storing one row per CDR3 protein. The sample includes 150,000 to 200,000 distinct CDR3 sequences, just under 95% of them seen just once.

This sequence joins TRBV5-6 and TRBJ2-5; 7 positions agree with TRBD1. This clonotype originated in a human donor in good health. Sequenced material: CD4+ T cells from PBMCs. CDR3: CASSLAGTAVKETQYF. The CDR3 DNA is TGTGCCAGCAGCTTAGCCGGGACAGCGGTGAAGGAGACCCAGTACTTC.